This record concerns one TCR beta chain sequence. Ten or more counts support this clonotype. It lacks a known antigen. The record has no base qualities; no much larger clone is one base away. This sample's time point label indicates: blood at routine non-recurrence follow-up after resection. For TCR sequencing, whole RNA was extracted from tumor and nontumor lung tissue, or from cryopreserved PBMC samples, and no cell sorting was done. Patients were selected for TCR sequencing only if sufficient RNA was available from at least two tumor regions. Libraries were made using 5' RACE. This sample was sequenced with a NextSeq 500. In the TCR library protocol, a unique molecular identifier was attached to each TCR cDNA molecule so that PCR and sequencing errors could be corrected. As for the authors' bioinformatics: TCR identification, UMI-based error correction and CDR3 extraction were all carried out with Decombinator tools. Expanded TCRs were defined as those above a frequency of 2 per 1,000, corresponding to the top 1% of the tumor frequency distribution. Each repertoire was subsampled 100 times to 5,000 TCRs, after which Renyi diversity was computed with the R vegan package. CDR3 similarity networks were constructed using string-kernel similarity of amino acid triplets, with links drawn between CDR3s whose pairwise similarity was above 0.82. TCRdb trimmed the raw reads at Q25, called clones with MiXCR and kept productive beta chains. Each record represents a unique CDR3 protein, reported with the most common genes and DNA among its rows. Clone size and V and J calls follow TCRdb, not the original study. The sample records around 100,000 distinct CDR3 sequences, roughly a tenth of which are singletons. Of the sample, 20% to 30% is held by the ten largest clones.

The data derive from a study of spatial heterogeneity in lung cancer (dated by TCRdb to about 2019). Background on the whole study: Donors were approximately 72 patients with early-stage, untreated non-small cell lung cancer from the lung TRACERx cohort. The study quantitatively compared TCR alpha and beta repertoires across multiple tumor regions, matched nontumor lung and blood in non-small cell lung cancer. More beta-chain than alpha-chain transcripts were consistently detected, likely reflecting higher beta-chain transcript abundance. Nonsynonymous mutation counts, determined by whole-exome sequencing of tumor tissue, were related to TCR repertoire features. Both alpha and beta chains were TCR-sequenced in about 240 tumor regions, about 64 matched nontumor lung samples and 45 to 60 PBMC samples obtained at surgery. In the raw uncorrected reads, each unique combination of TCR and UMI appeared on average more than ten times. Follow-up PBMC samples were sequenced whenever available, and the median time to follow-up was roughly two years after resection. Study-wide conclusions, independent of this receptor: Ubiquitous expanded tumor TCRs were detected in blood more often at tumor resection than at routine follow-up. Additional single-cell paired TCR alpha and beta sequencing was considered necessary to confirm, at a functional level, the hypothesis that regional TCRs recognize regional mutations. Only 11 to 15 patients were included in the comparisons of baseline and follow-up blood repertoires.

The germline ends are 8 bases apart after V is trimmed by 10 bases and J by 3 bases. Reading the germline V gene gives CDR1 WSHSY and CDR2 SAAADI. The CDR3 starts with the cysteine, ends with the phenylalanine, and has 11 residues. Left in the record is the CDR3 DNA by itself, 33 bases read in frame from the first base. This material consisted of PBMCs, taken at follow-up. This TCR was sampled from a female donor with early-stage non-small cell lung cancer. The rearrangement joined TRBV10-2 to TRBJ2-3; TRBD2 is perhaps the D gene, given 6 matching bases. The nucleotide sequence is TGCGCCACCCGGGAGACAGATACGCAGTATTTT. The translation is CATRETDTQYF.